The sequence of this T cell receptor beta chain was determined in a study of early T cells in non-severe SARS-CoV-2 infection. For the study at large: Sequencing input comprised bulk RNA from unsorted whole blood; chain pairing was not available.

Germline values: CDR1 MGHRA, CDR2 YSYEKL. This CDR3 is 17 amino acids long. Losses at the gene ends were 1 base for V and 8 bases for J; bases not matched to a gene: 13. TCRdb called the 5' RACE reads again in MiXCR, with one record for every CDR3 protein. The sample lists some 71,000 distinct CDR3 sequences; over 9.5% were seen once. The chain has TRBV4-1 and TRBJ1-1; 10 bases align to TRBD1. The specimen was whole blood, collected at baseline. The receptor's source is an adult who was a healthcare worker with PCR-confirmed SARS-CoV-2 infection or an uninfected control (not recorded which). CDR3 sequence reads: CASSQAKGQGLSAEAFF. The CDR3, as DNA: TGCGCCAGCAGCCAAGCCAAGGGACAGGGGCTCTCGGCCGAAGCTTTCTTT.